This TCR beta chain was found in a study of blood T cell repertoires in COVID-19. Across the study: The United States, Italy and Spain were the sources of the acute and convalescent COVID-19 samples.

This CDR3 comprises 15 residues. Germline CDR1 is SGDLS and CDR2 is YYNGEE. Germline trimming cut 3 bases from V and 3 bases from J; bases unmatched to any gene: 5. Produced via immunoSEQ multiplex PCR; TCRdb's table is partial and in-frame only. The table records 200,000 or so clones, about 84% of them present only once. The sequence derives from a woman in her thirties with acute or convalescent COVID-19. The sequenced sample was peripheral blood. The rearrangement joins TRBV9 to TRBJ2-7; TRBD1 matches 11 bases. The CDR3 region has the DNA TGTGCCAGCAGCGGGAGGACAGGGGGCTTCTACGAGCAGTACTTC. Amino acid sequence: CASSGRTGGFYEQYF. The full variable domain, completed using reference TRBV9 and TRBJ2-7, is DSGVTQTPKHLITATGQRVTLRCSPRSGDLSVYWYQQSLDQGLQFLIQYYNGEERAKGNILERFSAQQFPDLHSELNLSSLELGDSALYFCASSGRTGGFYEQYFGPGTRLTVT.